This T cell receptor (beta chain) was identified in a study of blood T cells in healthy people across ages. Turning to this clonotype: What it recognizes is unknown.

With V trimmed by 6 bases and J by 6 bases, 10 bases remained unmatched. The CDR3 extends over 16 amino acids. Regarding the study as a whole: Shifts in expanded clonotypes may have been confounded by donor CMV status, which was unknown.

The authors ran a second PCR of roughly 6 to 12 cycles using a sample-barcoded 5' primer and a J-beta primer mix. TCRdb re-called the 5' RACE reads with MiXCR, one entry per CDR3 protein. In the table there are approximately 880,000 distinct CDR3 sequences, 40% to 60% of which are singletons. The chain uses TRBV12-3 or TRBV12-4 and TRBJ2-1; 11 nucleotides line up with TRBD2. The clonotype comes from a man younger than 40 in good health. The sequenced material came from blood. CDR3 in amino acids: CASSQGTSGHLNEQFF. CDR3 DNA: TGTGCCAGCAGCCAAGGGACTAGCGGCCACCTCAATGAGCAGTTCTTC.